This T cell receptor beta chain originates from a study of CD8 T cells in Susac syndrome. In this sample, this clonotype turned up once. Controls comprised healthy donors matched for age and sex. Reverse transcription of about 0.5 to 1 ug RNA used random hexamers. TCRdb recomputed calls from the immunoSEQ multiplex PCR reads with MiXCR, one row per CDR3 protein. The table lists approximately 170,000 distinct CDR3 sequences, 92% of them singletons. V shed 6 bases, J shed 5 bases, and the junction held 14 bases outside the gene matches. The CDR3 loop spans 16 amino acids. CDR1 is SEHNR and CDR2 is FQNEAQ in the germline V gene (reference sequence).

The chain uses TRBV7-9 and TRBJ2-5; 8 nucleotides match TRBD2. The receptor comes from a human donor in good health. Specimen: CD4+ T cells from PBMCs. This CDR3 reads CASSRGEGLDEETQYF. The DNA for the CDR3 is TGTGCCAGCAGTAGGGGAGAGGGACTAGACGAGGAGACCCAGTACTTC.